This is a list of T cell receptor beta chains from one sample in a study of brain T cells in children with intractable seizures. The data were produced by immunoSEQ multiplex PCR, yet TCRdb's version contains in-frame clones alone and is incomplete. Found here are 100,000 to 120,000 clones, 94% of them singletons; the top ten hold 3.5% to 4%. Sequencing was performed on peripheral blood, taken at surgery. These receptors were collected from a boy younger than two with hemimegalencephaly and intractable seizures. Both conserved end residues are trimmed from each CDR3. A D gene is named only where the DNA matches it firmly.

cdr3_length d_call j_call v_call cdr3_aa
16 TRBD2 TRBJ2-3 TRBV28 ASSRDRLAGGPSDTQY
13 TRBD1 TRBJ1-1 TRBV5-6 ASSSRTGGYTEAF
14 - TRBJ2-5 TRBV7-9 ASSPALTTTKETQY
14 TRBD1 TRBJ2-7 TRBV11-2 ASSLNGAGGSYEQY
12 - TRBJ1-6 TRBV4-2 ASSQGGYNSPLH
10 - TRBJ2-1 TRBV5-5 ASSFENGSPF
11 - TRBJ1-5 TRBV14 ASSGGANQPQH
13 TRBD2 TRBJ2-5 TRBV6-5 ASKPNSGVGETQY
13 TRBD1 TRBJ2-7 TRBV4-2 ASSQPGQGWYEQY
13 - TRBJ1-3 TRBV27 ASSLFAGSGNTIY
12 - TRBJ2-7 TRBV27 ASSLRGLYYEQY
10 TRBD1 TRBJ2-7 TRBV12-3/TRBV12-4 ASKRTGYEQY
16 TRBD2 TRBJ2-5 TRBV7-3 ASSLRPLTSGSLDAQY
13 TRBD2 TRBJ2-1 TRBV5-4 ASSAKSGSHNEQF
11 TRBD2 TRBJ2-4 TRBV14 ASSPETSGRVY
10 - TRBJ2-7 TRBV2 ASTITGYEQY
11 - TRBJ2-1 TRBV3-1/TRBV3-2 ASSQVIRNEQF
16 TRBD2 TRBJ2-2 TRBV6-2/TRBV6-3 ASSYSRLAGGLAGELF
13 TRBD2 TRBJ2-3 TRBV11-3 ASSMPAGALDTQY
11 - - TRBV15 ATSRVLTGELF
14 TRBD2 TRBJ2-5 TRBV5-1 ASSFGGSGAQETQY
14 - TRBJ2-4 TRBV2 ASTPLQVLAKNIQY
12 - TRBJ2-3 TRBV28 ASSLWDPTDTQY
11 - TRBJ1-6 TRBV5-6 ASSLLKNSPLH
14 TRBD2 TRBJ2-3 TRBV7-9 ASSAGTSGRADTQY
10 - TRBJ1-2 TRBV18 ASSPGGGGYT
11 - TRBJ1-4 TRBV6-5 ASSYSTGKKLF
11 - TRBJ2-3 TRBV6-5 ASSYSTADTQY
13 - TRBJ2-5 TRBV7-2 ASSSGLGARETQY
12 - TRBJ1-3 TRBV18 ASSPIGERNTIY
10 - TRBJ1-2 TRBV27 ASSRGNYGYT